These 30 T cell receptor beta chains were all obtained from the same sample, sequenced in a study of T-cell memory formation after mild COVID-19. Each CDR3 protein is one row after TCRdb ran MiXCR on the 5' RACE reads. This table has approximately 290,000 distinct CDR3 sequences, approximately 16% appearing once. The sample was PBMCs or a T cell subset sorted from them (not recorded which). These receptor sequences come from a man aged 18-30 years who had mild COVID-19 (a few samples of this study predate the infection). Cell type and time point are not known.

This clonotype occurred a few times. The chain combines TRBV5-1 with TRBJ2-3; the D gene is possibly TRBD2 (6 bases). Germline values: CDR1 SGHRS, CDR2 YFSETQ. V was shortened by 6 bases and J by 0 bases, with 11 bases between the two germline ends. This CDR3 contains 14 residues. In DNA, the CDR3 is TGCGCCAGCACCGTAGCGGCTAGCACAGATACGCAGTATTTT. Its translation is CASTVAASTDTQYF.

This clonotype was observed at least ten times. The V gene is TRBV4-3, the J gene TRBJ2-3, with D unresolved. CDR1 and CDR2 (germline): LGHNA, YSLEER. This CDR3 region has 15 residues. V lost 0 bases, J lost 3 bases, and 10 bases lay in between. CDR3: CASSQDQAATDTQYF. In DNA form, the CDR3 reads TGCGCCAGCAGCCAAGATCAGGCGGCAACAGATACGCAGTATTTT.

This clonotype appeared a few times. The chain combines TRBV20-1 with TRBJ2-7; perhaps TRBD1 as D (5 bases). Deletions cut 6 bases from V and 4 bases from J, with 10 bases between. The germline V gene encodes CDR1 DFQATT and CDR2 SNEGSKA (reference sequence). The CDR3 covers 11 residues. The CDR3 here is CSAGAQYEQYF. The CDR3 nucleotides are TGCAGTGCAGGGGCCCAATACGAGCAGTACTTC.

The genes are TRBV6-5 and TRBJ2-2; a possible D gene is TRBD2 (5 bases). Germline CDR1 MNHEY, CDR2 SVGAGI. The CDR3 spans 15 residues. Trimming cost V 2 bases and J 14 bases, with 21 bases left between them. The DNA for the CDR3 is TGTGCCAGCAGTTACCCTGGGAGCGGACCTAGTCAACTGTTTTTT. Amino acids: CASSYPGSGPSQLFF.

The chain employs TRBV5-4 and TRBJ2-5, with 10 bases fitting TRBD1. The CDR3 spans 15 residues. Germline V gene lookup returns CDR1 SGHNT and CDR2 YYREEE (reference sequence). V dropped 6 bases and J dropped 5; count of bases not matched to a gene: 10. CDR3 nucleotide sequence: TGTGCCAGCACCCAGAGGGGACAGGGGTGGGAGACCCAGTACTTC. Translating gives CASTQRGQGWETQYF.

The chain couples TRBV18 to TRBJ1-1, with TRBD1 matching 9 bases. Germline V lookup: CDR1 KGHSH, CDR2 LQKENI. This CDR3 comprises 18 residues. The V gene end was trimmed by 2 bases and the J gene end by 0 bases; junction bases not matched to a gene: 10. The CDR3 sequence is CASSPYGGQGSMNTEAFF. In nucleotides, the CDR3 is TGTGCCAGCTCACCATACGGAGGACAGGGGTCCATGAACACTGAAGCTTTCTTT.

Only a few counts were recorded for this clonotype. CDR3 DNA: TGTGCCAGCAGCCAAGGTCTTGAGGATACGCAGTATTTT. Its translation: CASSQGLEDTQYF. The rearrangement joins TRBV3-1 to TRBJ2-3; D unclear. V lost 1 base and J 6 bases, leaving 8 bases between the germline ends. Per the germline V gene, CDR1 is LGHDT and CDR2 is YNNKEL (reference sequence). CDR3 size: 13 residues.

The gene calls are TRBV10-2 and TRBJ1-1; TRBD1 might be the D (5 bases). CDR3 length: 15 residues. Germline V gene data show CDR1 as WSHSY and CDR2 as SAAADI. Trimming removed 3 bases at V and 1 base at J, with 12 bases between. DNA of the CDR3: TGCGCCAGCAGTGACCTCGGGGCGGGGAACACTGAAGCTTTCTTT. Translation: CASSDLGAGNTEAFF.

This clonotype has just a few counts. The V call is TRBV9, the J call TRBJ2-5; 9 bases align to TRBD2. Germline CDR1 and CDR2: SGDLS and YYNGEE. J gave up 2 bases and V 6 bases, and 5 bases lay outside the gene matches. This CDR3 is 14 amino acids long. CDR3 sequence (DNA): TGTGCCAGCAACGCGGGGGGGCGACAAGAGACCCAGTACTTC. This sequence encodes CASNAGGRQETQYF. The full variable domain, rest sourced from reference TRBV9 and TRBJ2-5, is DSGVTQTPKHLITATGQRVTLRCSPRSGDLSVYWYQQSLDQGLQFLIQYYNGEERAKGNILERFSAQQFPDLHSELNLSSLELGDSALYFCASNAGGRQETQYFGPGTRLLVL.

The chain couples TRBV11-2 to TRBJ1-5, with unresolved D. The CDR3 is 13 amino acids. Germline loops: CDR1 SGHAT, CDR2 FQNNGV. V was trimmed by 2 bases and J by 7 bases, leaving 9 bases between them. The CDR3 is CASSLLSGQPQHF. DNA for the CDR3: TGTGCCAGCAGCTTATTATCTGGGCAGCCCCAGCATTTT. The full variable domain, completed using reference TRBV11-2 and TRBJ1-5, is EAGVAQSPRYKIIEKRQSVAFWCNPISGHATLYWYQQILGQGPKLLIQFQNNGVVDDSQLPKDRFSAERLKGVDSTLKIQPAKLEDSAVYLCASSLLSGQPQHFGDGTRLSIL.

This clonotype was seen a few times. V and J are TRBV5-8 and TRBJ1-1, with D tentatively TRBD1 (6 bases). In germline, CDR1 is SGHTS, CDR2 YDEGEE. The CDR3 contains 14 residues. The V and J ends lost 3 bases and 3 bases respectively, with 12 bases between them. DNA of the CDR3: TGTGCCAGCAGCTCATACAGGGTATACACTGAAGCTTTCTTT. It specifies CASSSYRVYTEAFF.

This clonotype has only a few counts. The chain uses TRBV5-6 and TRBJ1-1, with unresolved D. The CDR3 consists of 14 residues. V was clipped by 4 bases and J by 6 bases, with 16 bases between them. The germline V gene encodes CDR1 SGHDT and CDR2 YYEEEE. DNA of the CDR3: TGTGCCAGCAGCCGTATTAGTGGGTGGCCTGAAGCTTTCTTT. Protein: CASSRISGWPEAFF.

J is TRBJ2-1 and V is TRBV5-1, with 9 bases lining up with TRBD2. J lost 9 bases, V lost 4 bases, and 5 bases had no gene match. The germline CDR1 and CDR2 sequences are SGHRS and YFSETQ. This CDR3 spans 13 amino acids. For the CDR3, the DNA is TGCGCCAGCAGCCGCGGGGGGGCCGGTGAGCAGTTCTTC. Translating it yields CASSRGGAGEQFF.

The chain uses TRBV4-2 and TRBJ2-5; D perhaps matches TRBD2 (6 bases). The CDR3 spans 15 residues. Germline lookup yields CDR1 LGHNA and CDR2 YNFKEQ. The V end lost 1 base, the J end lost 5 bases, and 14 bases lay between the germline ends. CDR3 in amino acids: CASSQVGGEAETQYF. CDR3 in DNA: TGTGCCAGCAGCCAAGTAGGCGGGGAGGCGGAGACCCAGTACTTC.

This clonotype was found a few times. The chain links TRBV5-1 to TRBJ2-1; TRBD2 aligns across 13 bases. The V gene's germline CDR1 is SGHRS and CDR2 YFSETQ. Losses at the gene ends were 4 bases for V and 7 bases for J; bases not matched to a gene: 11. This CDR3 contains 17 residues. CDR3 protein: CASSHQLAGGPVNEQFF. As DNA, the CDR3 is TGCGCCAGCAGCCATCAACTAGCGGGGGGGCCAGTGAATGAGCAGTTCTTC.

This chain joins TRBV12-3 or TRBV12-4 and TRBJ1-1; D is perhaps TRBD1 (5 bases). This CDR3 region has 14 residues. Trimming pared 5 bases from V and 4 bases from J, leaving 14 bases between. The DNA of the CDR3 is TGTGCCAGCAGTCCGGGACTCGCGGGCACTGAAGCTTTCTTT. Translation: CASSPGLAGTEAFF.

This clonotype was seen a handful of times. The rearrangement joins TRBV7-3 to TRBJ1-5; no reliable D call. Germline V CDR1 and CDR2: SGHTA, FQGTGA. The CDR3 is made up of 12 amino acids. V gave up 3 bases and J gave up 3 bases, with 3 bases separating them. The CDR3 loop reads CASSFPNQPQHF. CDR3 coding DNA: TGTGCCAGCAGCTTTCCCAATCAGCCCCAGCATTTT.

V usage is TRBV9 and J usage is TRBJ2-5; unclear D gene. Germline CDR1 and CDR2: SGDLS and YYNGEE. V lost 4 bases and J 0 bases, leaving 10 bases between the germline ends. CDR3 size: 14 residues. The DNA of the CDR3 is TGTGCCAGCAGCTCCGGAACCAACCAAGAGACCCAGTACTTC. The encoded protein is CASSSGTNQETQYF.

This clonotype was seen a handful of times. The chain's CDR3 is CASSQPNTNEQFF. The CDR3 DNA is TGTGCCAGCAGCCAGCCCAACACGAATGAGCAGTTCTTC. V usage is TRBV3-1 and J usage is TRBJ2-1; D uncertain. The CDR3 sequence is 13 residues long. V lost 3 bases and J 7 bases, leaving 10 bases between the germline ends. Germline CDR1 and CDR2: LGHDT and YNNKEL (reference sequence).

There are a few counts of this clonotype. The CDR3 nucleotides read TGTGCCAGCAGTGAACAGGGGGCAGGGTACGAGCAGTACGTC. This translates into CASSEQGAGYEQYV. The V and J genes are TRBV2 and TRBJ2-7, with 8 bases aligning to TRBD1. Germline V gives CDR1 SNHLY, CDR2 FYNNEI. V lost 2 bases, J lost 4 bases, and 4 bases stayed unmatched. The CDR3 length is 14 residues.

The V call is TRBV20-1, the J call TRBJ2-1; unclear D gene. In germline, CDR1 is DFQATT, CDR2 SNEGSKA (reference sequence). Deletions cut 7 bases from V and 6 bases from J, with 16 bases between. The CDR3 is 13 residues long. CDR3: CSVVDPGPNEQFF. CDR3 sequence (DNA): TGCAGTGTTGTCGACCCGGGCCCCAATGAGCAGTTCTTC.

DNA of the CDR3: TGCGCCAGCAGCCCCTACTCGTTCAATGAGCAGTTCTTC. Protein: CASSPYSFNEQFF. J is TRBJ2-1 and V is TRBV5-1; D call uncertain. The CDR3 runs to 13 residues. The germline V gene encodes CDR1 SGHRS and CDR2 YFSETQ. V lost 4 bases, J lost 6 bases, and 11 bases lay in between.

This chain joins TRBV27 and TRBJ2-7, with D unresolved. The CDR3 loop spans 15 amino acids. With 2 bases removed from V and 3 bases from J, the gap between germline ends came to 14 bases. Germline V gives CDR1 MNHEY, CDR2 SMNVEV (reference sequence). CDR3 sequence reads: CASSLGPPAIYEQYF. DNA for the CDR3: TGTGCCAGCAGTTTAGGCCCCCCCGCCATCTACGAGCAGTACTTC.

Here the CDR3 reads CAISEKSHYGYTF. The DNA of the CDR3 is TGTGCCATCAGTGAGAAGTCTCACTATGGCTACACCTTC. This sequence joins TRBV10-3 and TRBJ1-2; D is unresolved. Trimming cost V 2 bases and J 3 bases, with 7 bases left between them. The CDR3 is 13 amino acids. Germline V gene lookup returns CDR1 ENHRY and CDR2 SYGVKD.

Written as DNA, the CDR3 is TGTGCCAGCAGCTTATTTGGTCGGGGGGCACGCACGCAGTATTTT. It yields the protein CASSLFGRGARTQYF. V gene TRBV5-6 combines with J gene TRBJ2-3; possibly TRBD2 for D (7 bases). CDR3 size: 15 residues. Germline CDR1 SGHDT, CDR2 YYEEEE. V dropped 2 bases and J dropped 9 bases, with 19 bases sitting between them.

This clonotype appeared many times. The chain joins TRBV7-6 to TRBJ2-2; the match to TRBD1 covers 10 bases. The V gene end was trimmed by 5 bases and the J gene end by 1 base; junction bases not matched to a gene: 7. CDR3 length: 17 amino acids. The germline gives CDR1 SGHVS, CDR2 FNYEAQ. CDR3 region: CASSRQGALRNTGELFF. The DNA for the CDR3 is TGTGCCAGCAGCCGACAGGGGGCATTAAGGAACACCGGGGAGCTGTTTTTT.

The J gene is TRBJ2-7, the V gene TRBV9; possibly TRBD2 for D (5 bases). Trimming cost V 0 bases and J 2 bases, with 15 bases left between them. The CDR3 spans 16 residues. From germline, CDR1 is SGDLS and CDR2 YYNGEE. The CDR3 is CASSVGLANPPYEQYF. CDR3 nucleotide sequence: TGTGCCAGCAGCGTAGGATTAGCGAACCCTCCCTACGAGCAGTACTTC.

This clonotype was seen more than once but under ten times. J is TRBJ2-4 and V is TRBV20-1; tentatively, D is TRBD2 (6 bases). The J call is in doubt because the DNA end fits TRBJ2-5 better. This CDR3 has 13 residues. Per the germline V gene, CDR1 is DFQATT and CDR2 is SNEGSKA (reference sequence). CDR3 amino acids: CSARGLVGQTQYF. CDR3 DNA sequence: TGCAGTGCTAGGGGACTCGTGGGACAGACCCAGTACTTC.

V and J are TRBV12-3 or TRBV12-4 and TRBJ2-7; D might be TRBD1 (6 bases). The V and J ends lost 6 bases and 5 bases respectively, with 11 bases between them. CDR3 length equals 12 residues. CDR3 residues: CASSLDRNEQYV. The CDR3 region has the DNA TGTGCCAGCAGCTTGGACAGAAACGAGCAGTACGTC.

The V and J genes are TRBV24-1 and TRBJ2-3, with TRBD2 identical over 9 bases. The length of the CDR3 is 17 residues. Looked up from germline, CDR1 is KGHDR and CDR2 is SFDVKD. V was clipped by 3 bases and J by 3 bases; unmatched bases: 9. This CDR3 reads CATSDPPAGLATDTQYF. Here the CDR3 DNA reads TGTGCCACCAGTGATCCCCCGGCGGGACTAGCAACAGATACGCAGTATTTT.